The 32 T cell receptor beta chains below come from one sample, sequenced in a study of Ad26.COV2.S vaccination and SARS-CoV-2 variants. Indicated treatment: approximately 18 received Ad26.COV2.S at low or high dose, single or two shots; 5 received placebo; per-sample allocation not given. It was on day 63 after the first vaccine or placebo injection that samples were taken. Here immunoSEQ multiplex PCR was the method, and the copy in TCRdb shows in-frame clones only, minus some. The sample comprises 510,000 or so clones, 87% of which are singletons, and around 13% rests with the top ten. The sample here was peripheral blood, taken in a trial of Ad26.COV2.S vaccine versus placebo. The receptors shown here come from a person between 18 and 65 years old who received the Ad26.COV2.S COVID-19 vaccine or a placebo.

The chain combines TRBV7-8 with TRBJ1-4; no clear D gene. This CDR3 is built from 16 residues. Germline values: CDR1 SGHVS, CDR2 FQNEAQ. Trimming pared 5 bases from V and 2 bases from J, leaving 15 bases between. CDR3 residues: CASSPRESVTNEKLFF. The CDR3 nucleotides read TGTGCCAGCAGCCCGCGGGAGTCGGTGACTAATGAAAAACTGTTTTTT.

This rearrangement joins TRBV6-4 to TRBJ2-7; the D gene is possibly TRBD2 (5 bases). CDR3 length: 14 residues. Germline V gene data show CDR1 as MRHNA and CDR2 as SNTAGT. Trimming shortened V by 4 bases and J by 2 bases, and 12 bases separated the two germline ends. The CDR3 DNA reads as TGTGCCAGCAGTGCCCCAGCGGCTACCTACGAGCAGTACTTC. This codes for CASSAPAATYEQYF.

The V call is TRBV14, the J call TRBJ2-1, with TRBD2 matching 7 bases. Trimming cost V 0 bases and J 8 bases; bases outside gene matches: 13. Germline CDR1 SGHDN, CDR2 FVKESK. The CDR3 is 17 residues long. CDR3 DNA sequence: TGTGCCAGCAGCCAAGATATGAGGAGGGAGGGCCGATATGAGCAGTTCTTC. It encodes CASSQDMRREGRYEQFF.

J is TRBJ2-1 and V is TRBV7-3, with TRBD2 as a possible D gene (5 bases). Germline CDR1 and CDR2: SGHTA and FQGTGA. Trimming cost V 2 bases and J 2 bases, with 10 bases left between them. The CDR3 runs to 15 residues. In DNA, the CDR3 is TGTGCCAGCAGCTTATCCGGGAACGCCTACAATGAGCAGTTCTTC. Protein product: CASSLSGNAYNEQFF.

This sequence joins TRBV18 and TRBJ2-1, with 7 nucleotides matching TRBD1. This CDR3 is 12 amino acids long. CDR1 is KGHSH, CDR2 LQKENI, per germline. Trimming removed 3 bases from V and 11 bases from J; junction bases left unmatched: 4. The CDR3 spells CASSPSQGKQFF. CDR3 nucleotides: TGTGCCAGCTCACCCTCACAGGGGAAGCAGTTCTTC.

This chain uses TRBV6-2 or TRBV6-3 with TRBJ2-1; 12 bases fit TRBD2. Germline assignment: CDR1 MNHEY and CDR2 SVGEGT. V was pared by 2 bases and J by 0 bases, with 14 bases of the junction left unmatched. The length of the CDR3 is 21 residues. The CDR3 coding sequence is TGTGCCAGCAGTTACGAAACTAGCGGGAGGACCGTCGAAGTCTCCTACAATGAGCAGTTCTTC. Its protein is CASSYETSGRTVEVSYNEQFF.

The rearrangement links TRBV5-1 to TRBJ2-1, with TRBD1 as a possible D gene (6 bases). Germline CDR1 reads SGHRS; CDR2 reads YFSETQ. V lost 4 bases to trimming and J lost 2 bases, with 13 bases between them. The CDR3 is 15 amino acids. In DNA form, the CDR3 reads TGCGCCAGCAGCCCGCGGACAGAAGCCTACAATGAGCAGTTCTTC. This codes for CASSPRTEAYNEQFF.

The chain links TRBV15 to TRBJ2-7; D is tentatively TRBD1 or TRBD2 (5 bases each). The CDR3 is made up of 19 amino acids. Germline CDR1 reads LNHNV; CDR2 reads YYDKDF (reference sequence). Trimming removed 1 base at V and 0 bases at J, with 22 bases between. CDR3 in amino acids: CATSRAVGVGGLSSYEQYF. CDR3 DNA sequence: TGTGCCACCAGCAGAGCGGTAGGGGTTGGGGGTCTGAGCTCCTACGAGCAGTACTTC.

V gene TRBV9 combines with J gene TRBJ2-1; perhaps TRBD2 as D (6 bases). The CDR3 is 16 residues long. The V and J ends lost 4 bases and 6 bases respectively, with 20 bases between them. In germline, CDR1 is SGDLS, CDR2 YYNGEE. The CDR3 nucleotides read TGTGCCAGCAGCTCTGGCGGAGATAGCGGAGTCAATGAGCAGTTCTTC. This codes for CASSSGGDSGVNEQFF.

The chain carries TRBV19 and TRBJ1-5, with D possibly being TRBD1 (6 bases). Trimming left V 3 bases short and J 9 bases short, with 18 bases between. Germline CDR1 LNHDA, CDR2 SQIVND (reference sequence). The CDR3 has 15 amino acids. CDR3 amino acids: CASSIGGGGAGPQHF. DNA for the CDR3: TGTGCCAGTAGTATTGGGGGTGGGGGCGCGGGGCCCCAGCATTTT.

This chain connects TRBV7-2 to TRBJ2-7; perhaps TRBD2 as D (5 bases). Between the trimmed V and J ends, which lost 3 bases and 4 bases, there was a span of 16 bases. Germline V gives CDR1 SGHTA, CDR2 FQGNSA. This CDR3 has 15 residues. CDR3 sequence (DNA): TGTGCCAGCAGCTTGGAGTTAATCGGAGGATACGAGCAGTACTTC. Residues: CASSLELIGGYEQYF.

The chain couples TRBV19 to TRBJ2-6; D may match TRBD1 or TRBD2 (5 bases each). Germline V gene data show CDR1 as LNHDA and CDR2 as SQIVND (reference sequence). The V and J ends lost 0 bases and 4 bases respectively, with 10 bases between them. The CDR3 runs to 16 residues. Written as DNA, the CDR3 is TGTGCCAGTAGTATAGAGTCAGGGACCGGGGCCAACGTCCTGACTTTC. It is translated as CASSIESGTGANVLTF.

The V gene is TRBV21-1, the J gene TRBJ2-1; the table's D call, TRBD2, has no DNA check behind it. TRBV21-1 has pseudogene status. CDR3 length: 14 amino acids. Here the CDR3 DNA reads TGTGCCAGCAGAGGGACTAGCGGGATTAATGAGCAGTTCTTC. Its protein is CASRGTSGINEQFF.

Turning to this clone: Other DNA sequences in the sample encode the same CDR3. The rearrangement links TRBV19 to TRBJ1-5; D is undetermined. The germline V gene has CDR1 LNHDA and CDR2 SQIVND (reference sequence). Deletions cut 3 bases from V and 7 bases from J, with 7 bases between. This CDR3 is built from 12 residues. As DNA, the CDR3 is TGTGCCAGTAGTATCCCTCCACAGCCCCAGCATTTT. Its translation: CASSIPPQPQHF.

This chain connects TRBV18 to TRBJ2-1, with 11 bases aligning to TRBD2. The CDR3 covers 17 residues. Germline V gene lookup returns CDR1 KGHSH and CDR2 LQKENI. V shed 3 bases, J shed 2 bases, and the junction held 6 bases outside the gene matches. In DNA form, the CDR3 reads TGTGCCAGCTCACCTAGCGGGAGGGCAATAACCTACAATGAGCAGTTCTTC. Its protein product is CASSPSGRAITYNEQFF.

This chain uses TRBV9 with TRBJ1-2; unclear D gene. Germline V gene sequence: CDR1 SGDLS, CDR2 YYNGEE. Trimming left V 4 bases short and J 8 bases short, with 15 bases between. The CDR3 is 13 amino acids. In DNA form, the CDR3 reads TGTGCCAGCAGCCCCGACGTTGGGATGGGCTACACCTTC. Its translation is CASSPDVGMGYTF.

This CDR3 reads CASRGGFPPGGELFF. The CDR3 coding sequence is TGTGCCAGCAGGGGAGGTTTTCCGCCCGGCGGGGAGCTGTTTTTT. The rearrangement uses TRBV28 and TRBJ2-2, with D perhaps matching TRBD2 (6 bases). This CDR3 has 15 residues. Germline assignment: CDR1 MDHEN and CDR2 SYDVKM. The germline V and J ends were trimmed by 6 bases and 7 bases, with 18 bases remaining between them.

This rearrangement joins TRBV19 to TRBJ2-7; a possible D gene is TRBD1 (6 bases). Trimming took 5 bases from V and 5 from J, leaving 19 bases between them. The CDR3 has 15 residues. Germline V gene sequence: CDR1 LNHDA, CDR2 SQIVND (reference sequence). DNA for the CDR3: TGTGCCAGTAGTTCCACAGGGCTTCGTGGCGACGAGCAGTACTTC. It encodes CASSSTGLRGDEQYF.

V usage is TRBV7-2 and J usage is TRBJ2-7, with a weak D call TRBD1 (6 bases). V lost 3 bases to trimming and J lost 6 bases, with 24 bases between them. The CDR3 spans 17 residues. CDR1 and CDR2 from the germline V gene are SGHTA and FQGNSA. The CDR3 bases are TGTGCCAGCAGCTTGCCCACCAACCTTAGGGGGTCGGGCGAGCAGTACTTC. Amino acids: CASSLPTNLRGSGEQYF. The variable domain in full, with the rest retrieved from reference TRBV7-2 and TRBJ2-7, is GAGVSQSPSNKVTEKGKDVELRCDPISGHTALYWYRQSLGQGLEFLIYFQGNSAPDKSGLPSDRFSAERTGGSVSTLTIQRTQQEDSAVYLCASSLPTNLRGSGEQYFGPGTRLTVT.

The chain joins TRBV19 to TRBJ2-1; TRBD2 aligns across 11 bases. The CDR3 loop spans 16 amino acids. Trimming took 1 base from V and 8 from J; bases not matched to a gene: 7. The V gene's germline CDR1 is LNHDA and CDR2 SQIVND (reference sequence). The CDR3 protein is CASSIGLAGGVDEQFF. DNA of the CDR3: TGTGCCAGTAGTATAGGTCTAGCGGGAGGTGTTGATGAGCAGTTCTTC.

This clone has a single count. The genes are TRBV14 and TRBJ2-7; 8 nucleotides align to TRBD1. The CDR3 runs 13 residues. Germline CDR1 SGHDN, CDR2 FVKESK. The junction had 5 bases not matched to a gene; V was cut back by 1 base and J by 9 bases. The CDR3 DNA reads as TGTGCCAGCAGCCAAGCGCGCAGGGGGCGGCAGTACTTC. Translation: CASSQARRGRQYF. The full variable domain, with the rest looked up from reference TRBV14 and TRBJ2-7, is EAGVTQFPSHSVIEKGQTVTLRCDPISGHDNLYWYRRVMGKEIKFLLHFVKESKQDESGMPNNRFLAERTGGTYSTLKVQPAELEDSGVYFCASSQARRGRQYFGPGTRLTVT.

V gene TRBV5-5 combines with J gene TRBJ2-1; 7 bases map to TRBD2. This CDR3 spans 14 amino acids. J lost 7 bases, V lost 4 bases, and 8 bases had no gene match. Germline CDR1 is SGHKS and CDR2 is YYEKEE (reference sequence). CDR3 bases: TGTGCCAGCAGCCCGTTGGCCGGGGGGAATGAGCAGTTCTTC. Its protein product is CASSPLAGGNEQFF.

The V gene is TRBV7-2, the J gene TRBJ2-7; possibly TRBD2 for D (6 bases). The CDR3 spans 15 residues. Germline loops: CDR1 SGHTA, CDR2 FQGNSA. V lost 1 base and J lost 4, with 14 bases in between. The DNA for the CDR3 is TGTGCCAGCAGCTTAGTCGGGGGATCGCCTTACGAGCAGTACTTC. Its translation is CASSLVGGSPYEQYF.

This clone was observed a few times. The chain employs TRBV6-6 and TRBJ2-3; 7 nucleotides align to TRBD1. Per the germline V gene, CDR1 is MNHNY and CDR2 is SVGAGI (reference sequence). V lost 2 bases and J lost 2; bases outside the gene matches: 7. The CDR3 spans 16 residues. This chain's CDR3 is CASSYGGRGNTDTQYF. The CDR3 coding sequence is TGTGCCAGCAGTTACGGTGGCAGGGGGAACACAGATACGCAGTATTTT.

The rearrangement uses TRBV24-1 and TRBJ2-1, with TRBD2 identical over 8 bases. Germline V gene lookup returns CDR1 KGHDR and CDR2 SFDVKD. Trimming removed 5 bases from V and 4 bases from J; junction bases left unmatched: 6. CDR3 length: 15 amino acids. CDR3 in DNA: TGTGCCACCAGTGCCGTCAGCGGGGGTTACAATGAGCAGTTCTTC. Translation gives CATSAVSGGYNEQFF.

The chain employs TRBV5-6 and TRBJ2-5, with D possibly being TRBD1 (6 bases). The CDR3 extends over 15 amino acids. Trimming took off 4 bases at V and 3 bases at J, with 16 bases between the two ends. CDR1 is SGHDT and CDR2 is YYEEEE in the germline V gene. CDR3 residues: CASSLRGFREETQYF. The CDR3 DNA sequence: TGTGCCAGCAGCCTGAGGGGGTTTAGAGAAGAGACCCAGTACTTC.

The rearrangement links TRBV6-6 to TRBJ2-1; TRBD2 agrees at 10 bases. The J segment lost 0 bases and the V segment lost 5 bases, leaving 7 bases of the junction unmatched. The CDR3 contains 17 residues. CDR1 and CDR2 from the germline V gene are MNHNY and SVGAGI (reference sequence). CDR3 sequence: CASSRFPSGSSYNEQFF. The CDR3, as DNA: TGTGCCAGCAGTCGGTTTCCTAGCGGGAGCTCCTACAATGAGCAGTTCTTC.

This clone is a singleton in its sample. The chain has TRBV11-3 and TRBJ2-3, with TRBD1 identical over 7 bases. The CDR3 has 15 amino acids. CDR1 and CDR2 (germline): SGHNT, YENEEA. J lost 5 bases, V lost 1 base, and 6 bases had no gene match. CDR3: CASSLGTGHRDTQYF. DNA for the CDR3: TGTGCCAGCAGCTTAGGGACAGGTCATCGAGATACGCAGTATTTT.

This clone has more than one count but fewer than ten. The V call is TRBV24-1, the J call TRBJ1-2, with unresolved D. The V gene's germline CDR1 is KGHDR and CDR2 SFDVKD. The CDR3 has 12 amino acids. Between the trimmed V and J ends, which lost 4 bases and 4 bases, there was a span of 6 bases. The CDR3: CATSDSGYGYTF. The CDR3, as DNA: TGTGCCACCAGTGACTCCGGCTATGGCTACACCTTC.

The chain links TRBV6-5 to TRBJ1-1; D is undetermined. Trimming pared 0 bases from V and 10 bases from J, leaving 12 bases between. Germline V gene lookup returns CDR1 MNHEY and CDR2 SVGAGI. The CDR3 consists of 13 residues. CDR3 amino acids: CASSYSGFWGAFF. The CDR3 nucleotides read TGTGCCAGCAGTTACTCAGGGTTTTGGGGAGCTTTCTTT.

V and J are TRBV7-9 and TRBJ2-1; no definite D call. This CDR3 spans 14 amino acids. Per germline, CDR1 SEHNR and CDR2 FQNEAQ (reference sequence). V was clipped by 5 bases and J by 6 bases, with 14 bases between them. In DNA, the CDR3 is TGTGCCAGCAGCCCCCGTGGGCGGATCAATGAGCAGTTCTTC. Amino acids: CASSPRGRINEQFF. Variable domain in full (rest from reference TRBV7-9 and TRBJ2-1): DTGVSQNPRHKITKRGQNVTFRCDPISEHNRLYWYRQTLGQGPEFLTYFQNEAQLEKSRLLSDRFSAERPKGSFSTLEIQRTEQGDSAMYLCASSPRGRINEQFFGPGTRLTVL.

J is TRBJ1-2 and V is TRBV5-1, with D tentatively TRBD1 (5 bases). This CDR3 is 13 amino acids long. V was trimmed by 0 bases and J by 6 bases, leaving 9 bases between them. Germline V gives CDR1 SGHRS, CDR2 YFSETQ. Here the CDR3 DNA reads TGCGCCAGCAGCTTGGCGGGGGAAAATGGCTACACCTTC. Translated: CASSLAGENGYTF. Full variable domain (outside the CDR3, taken from reference TRBV5-1 and TRBJ1-2): KAGVTQTPRYLIKTRGQQVTLSCSPISGHRSVSWYQQTPGQGLQFLFEYFSETQRNKGNFPGRFSGRQFSNSRSEMNVSTLELGDSALYLCASSLAGENGYTFGSGTRLTVV.